This T cell receptor (beta chain) stems from a study of T cell changes during pregnancy in multiple sclerosis. Looked up from germline, CDR1 is MGHRA and CDR2 is YSYEKL. V dropped 4 bases and J dropped 0; count of bases not matched to a gene: 5. This CDR3 has 15 amino acids. The method was immunoSEQ multiplex PCR; TCRdb's version includes in-frame clones alone and lacks a portion of them. The sample has around 80,000 clones; just over 90% are singletons. This TCR was sampled from a female donor with multiple sclerosis, enrolled in a pregnancy study. The rearrangement links TRBV4-1 to TRBJ2-7, with 8 bases fitting TRBD2. The sequenced sample was peripheral blood, obtained before pregnancy. The CDR3 coding sequence is TGCGCCAGCAGCCGCGTAGCGGGGAGCTCCTACGAGCAGTACTTC. It specifies CASSRVAGSSYEQYF.